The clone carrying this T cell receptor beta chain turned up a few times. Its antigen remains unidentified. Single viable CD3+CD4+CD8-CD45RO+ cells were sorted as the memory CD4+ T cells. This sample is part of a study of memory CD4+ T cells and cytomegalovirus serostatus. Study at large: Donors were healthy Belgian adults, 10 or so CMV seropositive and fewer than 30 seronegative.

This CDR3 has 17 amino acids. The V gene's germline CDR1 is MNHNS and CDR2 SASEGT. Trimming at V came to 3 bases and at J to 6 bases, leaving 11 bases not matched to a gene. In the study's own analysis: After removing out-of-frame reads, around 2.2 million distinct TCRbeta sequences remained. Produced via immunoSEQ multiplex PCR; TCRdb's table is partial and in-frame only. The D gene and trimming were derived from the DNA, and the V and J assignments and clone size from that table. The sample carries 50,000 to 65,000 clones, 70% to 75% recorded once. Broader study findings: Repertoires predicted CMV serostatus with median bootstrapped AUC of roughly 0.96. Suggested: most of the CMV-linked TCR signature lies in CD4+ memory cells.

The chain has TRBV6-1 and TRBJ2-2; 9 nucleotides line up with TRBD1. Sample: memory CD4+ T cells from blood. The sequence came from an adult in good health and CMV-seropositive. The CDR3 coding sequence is TGTGCCAGCAGTGATCAATTGGGACAGGGTCGGTCCGGGGAGCTGTTTTTT. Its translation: CASSDQLGQGRSGELFF.